Below, 12 T cell receptor beta chains from the same sample are listed, as sequenced in a study of radiotherapy plus CTLA-4 blockade in lung cancer. Libraries were prepared by immunoSEQ multiplex PCR; TCRdb keeps only in-frame clonotypes and omits some of them. This table holds 85,000 to 120,000 clones, approximately 81% found once. This specimen consisted of peripheral blood, obtained from a patient treated with radiotherapy plus ipilimumab. These receptors all come from a human donor with non-small cell lung cancer that progressed on radiotherapy plus ipilimumab. Some clones in this sample may be carry-over from other donors' samples.

The CDR3, as DNA: TGCGCCAGCAGCCCTACCCCTTTTAGGGGGCTTGACTATGGCTACACCTTC. It codes for CASSPTPFRGLDYGYTF. V and J are TRBV5-1 and TRBJ1-2; TRBD1 agrees at 7 bases. This CDR3 region has 17 residues. Per germline, CDR1 SGHRS and CDR2 YFSETQ. J lost 3 bases, V lost 4 bases, and 15 bases had no gene match.

This clone has just one count. The chain employs TRBV7-9 and TRBJ1-2; 8 bases fit TRBD1. This CDR3 has 14 amino acids. Germline CDR1 and CDR2: SEHNR and FQNEAQ (reference sequence). With 5 bases clipped from V and 4 bases from J, the junction kept 6 bases outside the gene matches. The CDR3 loop is CASSPRTGSYGYTF. In DNA form, the CDR3 reads TGTGCCAGCAGCCCCCGGACAGGGAGCTATGGCTACACCTTC.

This clone occurred a few times. This chain joins TRBV4-3 and TRBJ1-3, with D hard to call. CDR3 length equals 16 residues. The ends were cut back, 0 bases at V and 0 bases at J, with 9 bases in the middle. Germline V CDR1 and CDR2: LGHNA, YSLEER. CDR3 sequence (DNA): TGCGCCAGCAGCCAAGATAGGAGCCACTCTGGAAACACCATATATTTT. The encoded protein is CASSQDRSHSGNTIYF.

The chain carries TRBV5-1 and TRBJ2-7, with no clear D. The V gene lost 0 bases and the J gene lost 4 bases, with 14 bases spanning the gap. The germline CDR1 and CDR2 sequences are SGHRS and YFSETQ. This CDR3 is built from 15 residues. As DNA, the CDR3 is TGCGCCAGCAGCTTGGATGGAAGCCTCTCTTACGAGCAGTACTTC. This codes for CASSLDGSLSYEQYF.

The gene calls are TRBV6-6 and TRBJ2-5, with D perhaps TRBD1 (6 bases). Germline loops: CDR1 MNHNY, CDR2 SVGAGI (reference sequence). The CDR3 runs to 15 residues. V shed 2 bases and J shed 1 base, with 11 bases lying between them. The CDR3 protein is CASSYDSGAQETQYF. The CDR3 DNA follows: TGTGCCAGCAGTTACGACTCAGGGGCCCAAGAGACCCAGTACTTC.

The V and J genes are TRBV7-2 and TRBJ2-4; D could derive from TRBD1 or TRBD2 (5 bases each). The CDR3 totals 16 residues. V lost 5 bases and J lost 4, with 18 bases in between. Per the germline V gene, CDR1 is SGHTA and CDR2 is FQGNSA. The chain's CDR3 is CASSQGDRVRKNIQYF. The CDR3 coding sequence is TGTGCCAGCAGCCAAGGGGACCGCGTCAGGAAAAACATTCAGTACTTC.

V and J are TRBV7-2 and TRBJ2-7, with D tentatively TRBD2 (5 bases). This CDR3 has 13 residues. Trimming cost V 4 bases and J 9 bases, with 16 bases left between them. Germline CDR1 SGHTA, CDR2 FQGNSA. The CDR3 sequence: CASSSPGRTSQYF. DNA of the CDR3: TGTGCCAGCAGCTCACCTGGGCGGACTTCGCAGTACTTC.

The chain has TRBV4-3 and TRBJ2-7; D is unresolved. Germline V CDR1 and CDR2: LGHNA, YSLEER. V was pared by 0 bases and J by 3 bases, with 15 bases between. CDR3 length: 16 residues. This CDR3 reads CASSQETPVPDYEQYF. DNA for the CDR3: TGCGCCAGCAGCCAAGAAACCCCTGTTCCGGACTACGAGCAGTACTTC.

This clone appeared a few times. The V call is TRBV9, the J call TRBJ2-1; D gene ambiguous. Germline-derived CDR1 and CDR2 are SGDLS and YYNGEE. Trimming removed 3 bases from V and 0 bases from J, with 4 bases in between. The CDR3 runs 13 residues. This CDR3 reads CASSGRSYNEQFF. The CDR3 nucleotides read TGTGCCAGCAGCGGGCGCTCCTACAATGAGCAGTTCTTC.

In this sample, this clone turned up once. This sequence joins TRBV21-1 and TRBJ1-5. TRBV21-1 is termed a pseudogene. The CDR3 covers 13 residues. CDR3 nucleotide sequence: TGTGCCAGCAGCGAGGGGCTAGGGCAGCCCCAGCATTTT. The encoded protein is CASSEGLGQPQHF.

The rearrangement uses TRBV2 and TRBJ1-1; D perhaps matches TRBD1 (5 bases). The CDR3 has 14 residues. Trimming cost V 6 bases and J 1 base, with 12 bases left between them. Germline V gene data show CDR1 as SNHLY and CDR2 as FYNNEI. CDR3 sequence (DNA): TGTGCCAGCAGCCCGGGACGTACGAACACTGAAGCTTTCTTT. Translation: CASSPGRTNTEAFF.

The V and J genes are TRBV27 and TRBJ1-1; D uncertain. CDR3 length: 15 amino acids. Trimming stripped 5 bases from V and 5 bases from J, with 18 bases between. Per the germline V gene, CDR1 is MNHEY and CDR2 is SMNVEV (reference sequence). CDR3 in DNA: TGTGCCAGCAGTCTCCTCAGAGGGTGGGAAACTGAAGCTTTCTTT. This encodes CASSLLRGWETEAFF.